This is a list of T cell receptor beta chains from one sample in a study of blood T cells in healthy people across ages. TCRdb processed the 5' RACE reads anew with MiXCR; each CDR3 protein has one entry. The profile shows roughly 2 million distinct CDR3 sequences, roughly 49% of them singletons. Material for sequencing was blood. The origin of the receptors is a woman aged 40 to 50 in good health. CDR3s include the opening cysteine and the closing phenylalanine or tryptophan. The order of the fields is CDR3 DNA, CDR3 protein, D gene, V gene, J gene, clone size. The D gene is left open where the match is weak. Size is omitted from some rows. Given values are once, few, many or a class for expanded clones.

CDR3 DNA: TGTGCCAGCAGTTCCGAGGGGGGGCCGAACACCGGGGAGCTGTTTTTT
CDR3 protein: CASSSEGGPNTGELFF
D gene: -
V gene: TRBV6-5
J gene: TRBJ2-2
clone size: -

CDR3 DNA: TGCAGTGCTGTCCGGCGGGGCCGGGGAGATACGCAGTATTTT
CDR3 protein: CSAVRRGRGDTQYF
D gene: -
V gene: TRBV20-1
J gene: TRBJ2-3
clone size: -

CDR3 DNA: TGTGCCAGCAGGGGTGGACTAGCCCTTAGCACAGATACGCAGTATTTT
CDR3 protein: CASRGGLALSTDTQYF
D gene: TRBD2
V gene: TRBV6-5
J gene: TRBJ2-3
clone size: -

CDR3 DNA: TGTGCCAGCAGCTTAGATGGGGGGATCTCCTACGAGCAGTACTTC
CDR3 protein: CASSLDGGISYEQYF
D gene: -
V gene: TRBV7-2
J gene: TRBJ2-7
clone size: -

CDR3 DNA: TGTGCCAGCAACCCCTTGGGACAGGGAGGAGATACGCAGTATTTT
CDR3 protein: CASNPLGQGGDTQYF
D gene: TRBD1
V gene: TRBV14
J gene: TRBJ2-3
clone size: few

CDR3 DNA: TGTGCCAGCAGTGAAGTTGTAGGGGAGCAGTACTTC
CDR3 protein: CASSEVVGEQYF
D gene: -
V gene: TRBV6-1
J gene: TRBJ2-7
clone size: -

CDR3 DNA: TGTGCCAGCAGACCCGACTCTGGGGCCAACGTCCTGACTTTC
CDR3 protein: CASRPDSGANVLTF
D gene: -
V gene: TRBV12-3/TRBV12-4
J gene: TRBJ2-6
clone size: few

CDR3 DNA: TGTGCCAGCAGCCCCTTGGACAAGACAGATACGCAGTATTTT
CDR3 protein: CASSPLDKTDTQYF
D gene: -
V gene: TRBV27
J gene: TRBJ2-3
clone size: once

CDR3 DNA: TGTGCCAGCAGTTCAAGGACGGCTAGCACAGATACGCAGTATTTT
CDR3 protein: CASSSRTASTDTQYF
D gene: -
V gene: TRBV27
J gene: TRBJ2-3
clone size: -

CDR3 DNA: TGTGCTAGTGCCGAGGGACTATACTATGGCTACACCTTC
CDR3 protein: CASAEGLYYGYTF
D gene: -
V gene: TRBV12-5
J gene: TRBJ1-2
clone size: -

CDR3 DNA: TGTGCCAGCAGCGAAAGGGGTCGCCAGCCCCAGCATTTT
CDR3 protein: CASSERGRQPQHF
D gene: -
V gene: TRBV7-2
J gene: TRBJ1-5
clone size: -

CDR3 DNA: TGTGCCATCAGTGATGGGACTAGTCGGCAAGAGACCCAGTACTTC
CDR3 protein: CAISDGTSRQETQYF
D gene: TRBD2
V gene: TRBV10-3
J gene: TRBJ2-5
clone size: -

CDR3 DNA: TGCGCCAGCAGCCAACCCGGGACAGGTATGGTCGGGATCTATGGCTACACCTTC
CDR3 protein: CASSQPGTGMVGIYGYTF
D gene: TRBD1
V gene: TRBV4-1
J gene: TRBJ1-2
clone size: -

CDR3 DNA: TGTGCCAGCAGCTTAAATTTGGTCCGGGACACTGAAGCTTTCTTT
CDR3 protein: CASSLNLVRDTEAFF
D gene: -
V gene: TRBV5-5
J gene: TRBJ1-1
clone size: few

CDR3 DNA: TGTGCCAGCAGCCCCCCGACGGACCTCGCGGAGACCCAGTACTTC
CDR3 protein: CASSPPTDLAETQYF
D gene: -
V gene: TRBV9
J gene: TRBJ2-5
clone size: -

CDR3 DNA: TGTGCCAGCAGCTTAGCAGGGCTCGTGGGCTACACCTTC
CDR3 protein: CASSLAGLVGYTF
D gene: -
V gene: TRBV7-9
J gene: TRBJ1-2
clone size: -

CDR3 DNA: TGTGCCAGCAGCCCAACAGGGGTCGAGCAGTACTTC
CDR3 protein: CASSPTGVEQYF
D gene: TRBD1
V gene: TRBV12-3/TRBV12-4
J gene: TRBJ2-7
clone size: many

CDR3 DNA: TGCAGCGTTGAAGACGGGATGGCCGGGCAGTACTTC
CDR3 protein: CSVEDGMAGQYF
D gene: -
V gene: TRBV29-1
J gene: TRBJ2-7
clone size: -

CDR3 DNA: TGTGCCAGCAGCTCCCTACTGACTAGCGGGGTAGAGACCCAGTACTTC
CDR3 protein: CASSSLLTSGVETQYF
D gene: TRBD2
V gene: TRBV7-9
J gene: TRBJ2-5
clone size: few

CDR3 DNA: TGCGCCAGCAGCCAAGCAGGGACAGGCTCCTACAATGAGCAGTTCTTC
CDR3 protein: CASSQAGTGSYNEQFF
D gene: TRBD1
V gene: TRBV4-3
J gene: TRBJ2-1
clone size: -

CDR3 DNA: TGTGCCAGCAGTTACTCGAGTTTGGGGACGAATCAGCCCCAGCATTTT
CDR3 protein: CASSYSSLGTNQPQHF
D gene: -
V gene: TRBV6-6
J gene: TRBJ1-5
clone size: -

CDR3 DNA: TGTGCCAGCAGTTACTCGGACAGAGGCACTGAAGCTTTCTTT
CDR3 protein: CASSYSDRGTEAFF
D gene: -
V gene: TRBV6-5
J gene: TRBJ1-1
clone size: -

CDR3 DNA: TGTGCCAGCTCAGTACAGGGGCTCCCCGAAACTGAAGCTTTCTTT
CDR3 protein: CASSVQGLPETEAFF
D gene: TRBD1
V gene: TRBV18
J gene: TRBJ1-1
clone size: -

CDR3 DNA: TGCAGCGTTGACGTGGGAGAGACCCAGTACTTC
CDR3 protein: CSVDVGETQYF
D gene: -
V gene: TRBV29-1
J gene: TRBJ2-5
clone size: many

CDR3 DNA: TGTGCCAGCAGTCCGGACATCTATGGCTACACCTTC
CDR3 protein: CASSPDIYGYTF
D gene: -
V gene: TRBV11-1
J gene: TRBJ1-2
clone size: few

CDR3 DNA: TGCGCCAGCAGCTTGGCCGGACAGGCCAGAAGTACAGATACGCAGTATTTT
CDR3 protein: CASSLAGQARSTDTQYF
D gene: TRBD1
V gene: TRBV5-1
J gene: TRBJ2-3
clone size: -

CDR3 DNA: TGCAGTGCAATCACCGCAGACCAAAAAAATAATTCACCCCTCCACTTT
CDR3 protein: CSAITADQKNNSPLHF
D gene: -
V gene: TRBV20-1
J gene: TRBJ1-6
clone size: -

CDR3 DNA: TGCAGTGCTAGACTGAGGGACGGAGGCTACGAGCAGTACTTC
CDR3 protein: CSARLRDGGYEQYF
D gene: -
V gene: TRBV20-1
J gene: TRBJ2-7
clone size: few

CDR3 DNA: TGTGCCAGCAGCTCCAGCGCCGGGAGAGGCTACAATGAGCAGTTCTTC
CDR3 protein: CASSSSAGRGYNEQFF
D gene: -
V gene: TRBV7-2
J gene: TRBJ2-1
clone size: -

CDR3 DNA: TGCGCCAGCAGCCAAGGCCCAGGGGATACGACTGAAGCTTTCTTT
CDR3 protein: CASSQGPGDTTEAFF
D gene: -
V gene: TRBV4-3
J gene: TRBJ1-1
clone size: -

CDR3 DNA: TGTGCCAGCAGCTTAGCATCCAAACCCTACGAGCAGTACTTC
CDR3 protein: CASSLASKPYEQYF
D gene: -
V gene: TRBV11-2
J gene: TRBJ2-7
clone size: -

CDR3 DNA: TGCGCCAGCAGCTTTACGTCGAAGGTAGCGGTGAAGACCCAGTACTTC
CDR3 protein: CASSFTSKVAVKTQYF
D gene: -
V gene: TRBV5-1
J gene: TRBJ2-5
clone size: -

CDR3 DNA: TGTGCCAGCAGTTCCATCCGGGACAATCAAGAGACCCAGTACTTC
CDR3 protein: CASSSIRDNQETQYF
D gene: -
V gene: TRBV28
J gene: TRBJ2-5
clone size: -

CDR3 DNA: TGCGCCAGCAGCTCAGGGGGCGCGGTTTATGAGCAGTTCTTC
CDR3 protein: CASSSGGAVYEQFF
D gene: TRBD1
V gene: TRBV5-1
J gene: TRBJ2-1
clone size: few

CDR3 DNA: TGTGCCAGCAGTGACGGGGGGACAGGCAACAATGAGCAGTTCTTC
CDR3 protein: CASSDGGTGNNEQFF
D gene: -
V gene: TRBV6-1
J gene: TRBJ2-1
clone size: once

CDR3 DNA: TGTGCCAGCAGCGTAGGGAGTTACACAGATACGCAGTATTTT
CDR3 protein: CASSVGSYTDTQYF
D gene: -
V gene: TRBV9
J gene: TRBJ2-3
clone size: -

CDR3 DNA: TGTGCCAGCAGCGCCCCAAGGGGACTAGCGGTTACCAAGGAGCAGTTCTTC
CDR3 protein: CASSAPRGLAVTKEQFF
D gene: TRBD2
V gene: TRBV9
J gene: TRBJ2-1
clone size: few

CDR3 DNA: TGTGCCAGCAGGACCACAGGGGGTCATGAGCAGTTCTTC
CDR3 protein: CASRTTGGHEQFF
D gene: TRBD1
V gene: TRBV6-5
J gene: TRBJ2-1
clone size: -

CDR3 DNA: TGTGCCAGCAGCCTCGGGACACCCAGCTCCTACGAGCAGTACTTC
CDR3 protein: CASSLGTPSSYEQYF
D gene: -
V gene: TRBV7-2
J gene: TRBJ2-7
clone size: -

CDR3 DNA: TGTGCCAGCAGCTTGGCCAAGACAGGGGGCACAGAGACCCAGTACTTC
CDR3 protein: CASSLAKTGGTETQYF
D gene: TRBD1
V gene: TRBV5-5
J gene: TRBJ2-5
clone size: -

CDR3 DNA: TGTGCCAGCAGGATCCCTAACGGCTATGAGCAGTTCTTC
CDR3 protein: CASRIPNGYEQFF
D gene: -
V gene: TRBV7-2
J gene: TRBJ2-1
clone size: -

CDR3 DNA: TGCAGCGTTGAGAGAAGCGCAGGAGCCCTTCATGGCTACACCTTC
CDR3 protein: CSVERSAGALHGYTF
D gene: -
V gene: TRBV29-1
J gene: TRBJ1-2
clone size: -

CDR3 DNA: TGTGCCAGCAGCCAAGGATTAGTGTGGGATCGGGCCCTCCCGGAGACCCAGTACTTC
CDR3 protein: CASSQGLVWDRALPETQYF
D gene: -
V gene: TRBV3-1
J gene: TRBJ2-5
clone size: -

CDR3 DNA: TGCGCCAGCAGCCGGGAGACAGATACGCAGTATTTT
CDR3 protein: CASSRETDTQYF
D gene: -
V gene: TRBV5-1
J gene: TRBJ2-3
clone size: few

CDR3 DNA: TGTGCCAGCAGCTTAATAACAGTCCAAGAGACCCAGTACTTC
CDR3 protein: CASSLITVQETQYF
D gene: -
V gene: TRBV11-1
J gene: TRBJ2-5
clone size: few

CDR3 DNA: TGTGCCAGCAGTTTTTTTACGGGGGTAGAGACCCAGTACTTC
CDR3 protein: CASSFFTGVETQYF
D gene: -
V gene: TRBV12-3/TRBV12-4
J gene: TRBJ2-5
clone size: -

CDR3 DNA: TGCGCCAGCAAAAAAACAGATAACACTGAAGCTTTCTTT
CDR3 protein: CASKKTDNTEAFF
D gene: -
V gene: TRBV5-1
J gene: TRBJ1-1
clone size: few

CDR3 DNA: TGTGCCGTCAGCACCCTTCAGGGATTCGCAGATACGCAGTATTTT
CDR3 protein: CAVSTLQGFADTQYF
D gene: -
V gene: TRBV10-3
J gene: TRBJ2-3
clone size: -

CDR3 DNA: TGTGCCAGCAGCTTCCCCGCAGCCCAAGAGACCCAGTACTTC
CDR3 protein: CASSFPAAQETQYF
D gene: -
V gene: TRBV11-1
J gene: TRBJ2-5
clone size: -

CDR3 DNA: TGTGCCAGCAGCTCCTGGGAGGGGAATGGCTACACCTTC
CDR3 protein: CASSSWEGNGYTF
D gene: -
V gene: TRBV11-2
J gene: TRBJ1-2
clone size: few

CDR3 DNA: TGTGCCAGCAGCTTAACAGGAGGAGCGGGGGGTAGGGACATTCAGTACTTC
CDR3 protein: CASSLTGGAGGRDIQYF
D gene: TRBD2
V gene: TRBV7-3
J gene: TRBJ2-4
clone size: -

CDR3 DNA: TGCAGGGCTATACCTCCGGGACAGGGCTACACCTTC
CDR3 protein: CRAIPPGQGYTF
D gene: TRBD1
V gene: TRBV20-1
J gene: TRBJ1-2
clone size: -

CDR3 DNA: TGCAGTGCTGAAACAGGGAGCTTGAGCGGCTACACCTTC
CDR3 protein: CSAETGSLSGYTF
D gene: -
V gene: TRBV20-1
J gene: TRBJ1-2
clone size: -

CDR3 DNA: TGTGCCAGCAGTTCTCTACCCGGGACAGCCTACGAGCAGTACTTC
CDR3 protein: CASSSLPGTAYEQYF
D gene: TRBD1
V gene: TRBV6-2/TRBV6-3
J gene: TRBJ2-7
clone size: -